This TCR beta chain was sequenced for a study of shared clonotypes between healthy human individuals. Study background: Used for every donor were three CD4 naive, three CD4 memory, two CD8 naive and one CD8 memory plate.

In regard to this clone: Its target is unknown.

It was CD45RO-negative cells, positively selected for CCR7, that made up naive CD8 cells, with terminally differentiated effector memory CD45RA+ cells excluded. Donation came from healthy HIV-negative adults that had no recent acute infections or vaccinations. Study conclusions and caveats: Tissue TCR repertoires likely differ from these blood-only repertoires.

Every subset's genomic DNA went evenly onto several immunoSEQ plates. Using immunoSEQ multiplex PCR, the repertoire was profiled, and TCRdb retains in-frame clones only, with some absent. The sample records some 2 million clones, approximately 95% being singletons. V was clipped by 5 bases and J by 6 bases; unmatched bases: 2. Germline-derived CDR1 and CDR2 are SQVTM and ANQGSEA. The length of the CDR3 is 12 residues. The sample was naive CD8+ T cells sorted from blood. This TCR derives from a man aged 18 to 30 in good health. The chain combines TRBV29-1 with TRBJ2-4, with 9 bases aligning to TRBD1. The CDR3 nucleotides read TGCAGCGTTCCGGGACAGGGAAACATTCAGTACTTC. It encodes CSVPGQGNIQYF.